These 14 T cell receptor beta chains originate from one sample sequenced in a study of beta chain features in type 1 diabetes. Expressed TCRB transcripts were sequenced after all isolated RNA was converted to cDNA. Sequencing used immunoSEQ multiplex PCR; TCRdb keeps in-frame clones, though not all of them. The data hold more than 300,000 clones, with approximately 8.2% observed a single time. Sequences were obtained from central memory CD4+ T cells from blood. These receptors all stem from a woman in her late teens or twenties in good health.

V and J are TRBV29-1 and TRBJ2-7, with D tentatively TRBD1 (5 bases). The CDR3 loop spans 15 amino acids. Per the germline V gene, CDR1 is SQVTM and CDR2 is ANQGSEA. With 2 bases removed from V and 0 bases from J, the gap between germline ends came to 14 bases. The CDR3 protein is CSVESAAGNSYEQYF. CDR3 DNA sequence: TGCAGCGTTGAATCGGCGGCAGGGAACTCCTACGAGCAGTACTTC.

This clone appeared a few times. This sequence joins TRBV7-9 and TRBJ2-3; 10 bases fit TRBD2. CDR1 and CDR2 from the germline V gene are SEHNR and FQNEAQ (reference sequence). The J segment lost 2 bases and the V segment lost 5 bases, leaving 4 bases of the junction unmatched. This CDR3 has 15 amino acids. The CDR3 DNA follows: TGTGCCAGCAGCCCGGGACTAGCGTACACAGATACGCAGTATTTT. This encodes CASSPGLAYTDTQYF.

This clone was counted ten times or more. This chain links TRBV28 with TRBJ2-6; D gene ambiguous. In germline, CDR1 is MDHEN, CDR2 SYDVKM. V was pared by 7 bases and J by 1 base, with 11 bases between. This CDR3 comprises 15 residues. Here the CDR3 DNA reads TGTGCCAGCAAGGCCGCCACGTCTGGGGCCAACGTCCTGACTTTC. Residues: CASKAATSGANVLTF.

The V gene is TRBV9, the J gene TRBJ2-1; 9 bases fit TRBD1. The germline CDR1 and CDR2 sequences are SGDLS and YYNGEE. The CDR3 is made up of 16 amino acids. The V and J ends lost 0 bases and 5 bases, in that order; junction bases with no gene match: 6. As DNA, the CDR3 is TGTGCCAGCAGCGTAGGGGACAGGGTTCCCGACAATGAGCAGTTCTTC. This sequence encodes CASSVGDRVPDNEQFF.

The J gene is TRBJ2-3, the V gene TRBV18; D remains unclear. Looked up from germline, CDR1 is KGHSH and CDR2 is LQKENI. The V and J ends lost 7 bases and 10 bases respectively, with 12 bases between them. The CDR3 covers 11 residues. The CDR3 DNA sequence: TGTGCCAGCTATTCGGGTGGTCCGCAGTATTTT. Its translation is CASYSGGPQYF.

V usage is TRBV9 and J usage is TRBJ2-5; TRBD2 agrees at 13 bases. Germline loops: CDR1 SGDLS, CDR2 YYNGEE. The CDR3 has 15 residues. J gave up 9 bases and V 4 bases, and 9 bases lay outside the gene matches. The CDR3 is CASSKGLAGIGPQYF. The CDR3 region has the DNA TGTGCCAGCAGCAAGGGACTAGCGGGGATTGGGCCCCAGTACTTC.

J is TRBJ1-2 and V is TRBV5-4; D gene uncertain. Looked up from germline, CDR1 is SGHNT and CDR2 is YYREEE (reference sequence). This CDR3 comprises 15 residues. Trimming cost V 3 bases and J 4 bases, with 16 bases left between them. Written as DNA, the CDR3 is TGTGCCAGCAGCTCTCCAAGGACCCATCCCTATGGCTACACCTTC. This codes for CASSSPRTHPYGYTF.

In this sample, this clone turned up a few times. V gene TRBV7-9 combines with J gene TRBJ2-1; D perhaps matches TRBD2 (5 bases). The CDR3 has 19 amino acids. V was trimmed by 5 bases and J by 7 bases, leaving 30 bases between them. CDR1 and CDR2 (germline): SEHNR, FQNEAQ (reference sequence). The CDR3 bases are TGTGCCAGCAGCGCTTGGGGAGTAAAGAAACGCTCTTCGGGAAATGAGCAGTTCTTC. This translates into CASSAWGVKKRSSGNEQFF.

This clone was counted only a few times. The rearrangement joins TRBV4-3 to TRBJ2-1, with D unresolved. Germline V gives CDR1 LGHNA, CDR2 YSLEER. Trimming pared 0 bases from V and 6 bases from J, leaving 15 bases between. The CDR3 spans 16 residues. DNA for the CDR3: TGCGCCAGCAGCCAAGATAGGCCTTGGGCGGCCAATGAGCAGTTCTTC. As protein: CASSQDRPWAANEQFF.

This clone appeared a few times. Other DNA sequences in this specimen translate into the identical CDR3. This chain connects TRBV18 to TRBJ2-3, with D unresolved. V was cut by 3 bases and J by 4 bases, with 5 bases left in between. Germline V lookup: CDR1 KGHSH, CDR2 LQKENI. There are 12 residues in the CDR3. Here the CDR3 reads CASSPGPDTQYF. The DNA of the CDR3 is TGTGCCAGCTCACCCGGTCCAGATACGCAGTATTTT.

This clone was counted only a few times. The chain employs TRBV25-1 and TRBJ2-1; TRBD2 matches at 10 bases. The J segment lost 4 bases and the V segment lost 5 bases, leaving 11 bases of the junction unmatched. The germline gives CDR1 MGHDK, CDR2 SYGVNS. The CDR3 has 17 amino acids. The CDR3 bases are TGTGCCAGCAGTCCCCCAACCGGGACTAGCGATTACAATGAGCAGTTCTTC. Translation gives CASSPPTGTSDYNEQFF.

On this clone: Other DNA sequences from this sample encode an identical CDR3 as well. J is TRBJ2-1 and V is TRBV9, with D unclear. Between the trimmed V and J ends, which lost 0 bases and 4 bases, there was a span of 11 bases. Per germline, CDR1 SGDLS and CDR2 YYNGEE. CDR3 length: 15 amino acids. CDR3 residues: CASSVAGTDYNEQFF. CDR3 DNA sequence: TGTGCCAGCAGCGTAGCGGGTACGGATTACAATGAGCAGTTCTTC.

This clone came up a few times. The rearrangement uses TRBV6-5 and TRBJ2-1; the D is unclear. V shed 5 bases and J shed 5 bases, with 13 bases lying between them. The CDR3 extends over 14 amino acids. The germline CDR1 and CDR2 sequences are MNHEY and SVGAGI. DNA of the CDR3: TGTGCCAGCAGTGGTATCTACTCGCACAATGAGCAGTTCTTC. It yields the protein CASSGIYSHNEQFF.

The V and J genes are TRBV7-9 and TRBJ2-2; 8 nucleotides align to TRBD2. The CDR3 loop spans 17 amino acids. The V gene end was trimmed by 1 base and the J gene end by 1 base; junction bases not matched to a gene: 5. Germline V gene lookup returns CDR1 SEHNR and CDR2 FQNEAQ (reference sequence). CDR3 bases: TGTGCCAGCAGCTTAGGGACTAGCTCCCTGAACACCGGGGAGCTGTTTTTT. Encoded protein: CASSLGTSSLNTGELFF. The entire variable domain, with the rest obtained from reference TRBV7-9 and TRBJ2-2, is as follows: DTGVSQNPRHKITKRGQNVTFRCDPISEHNRLYWYRQTLGQGPEFLTYFQNEAQLEKSRLLSDRFSAERPKGSFSTLEIQRTEQGDSAMYLCASSLGTSSLNTGELFFGEGSRLTVL.